The TCR beta chain described here comes from a study of CD8+ T cells in alopecia areata. Study outcomes and limitations: Sharing of TCR sequences between patients (possibly for HLA-related reasons) was less clear than in mice.

cDNA serving as the sequencing template came from extracted, reverse transcribed RNA. The table came from immunoSEQ multiplex PCR; TCRdb's copy has only in-frame clones and leaves some out. This table has approximately 99,000 clones, 50% to 70% appearing once. Points on this clone: The antigen is unknown.

Alopecia areata patients provided lesional scalp punch biopsies and peripheral blood. The CDR3 totals 13 residues. The V segment lost 0 bases and the J segment 12 bases; nucleotides outside the gene matches: 8. Germline loops: CDR1 MNHEY, CDR2 SMNVEV (reference sequence). This TCR was sampled from a human donor with alopecia areata. The sample taken for sequencing was NKG2D-low CD8+ T cells sorted from blood. The genes are TRBV27 and TRBJ2-7, with TRBD1 matching 7 bases. The CDR3 DNA follows: TGTGCCAGCAGTTTATCCGGGACAGCCGCGGGGTACTTC. It encodes CASSLSGTAAGYF.